The T cell receptor (beta chain) under discussion was sequenced for a study of regulatory T cells in long-lasting Graves disease (dated by TCRdb to 2020 to 2022). Context from the whole study: In the newly diagnosed Graves' disease group, patients had been taking antithyroid drugs for less than 3 months. This study used TCR sequencing and RNA sequencing of peripheral blood to compare persistent Graves' disease patients against newly diagnosed Graves' disease patients. The study took place in China and was registered as a clinical trial. A total of 35 or so samples were covered by TCR sequencing, comprising around 13 persistent and around 20 newly diagnosed Graves' disease patients. On the study overall, not on this receptor specifically: The authors noted that the small sample size was a limitation that may lower accuracy. Sequencing and analysis were restricted to the TCR beta chain. Compared with newly diagnosed patients, persistent Graves' disease patients had lower TCR Shannon entropy and fewer highly expanded clones, which suggests clonal expansion. Because the primary lesion, thyroid tissue, could not be accessed, the study looked at peripheral blood alone. A larger number of public clonotypes was shared among persistent patients (fewer than 3,000) than among newly diagnosed patients (roughly 970).

Libraries were built with multiplex PCR. TCRdb shows the sequencer as Illumina HiSeq 4000. iRepertoire HTBI primers and Arm-PCR amplification of CDR3 regions were used to construct TCR beta libraries. Before sequencing, the PCR products underwent gel purification. From the authors' description of their analysis: Gene usage analysis of CDR3 amino acid clonotypes relied on the 62 TRBV and about 13 TRBJ segments identified across samples. COPE and FqMerger were used to merge the filtered high-quality paired reads into contigs. BLAST was used to align contigs to IMGT TRBV, TRBD and TRBJ reference genes, with CDR3 defined following IMGT. Any clonotype with a frequency above 0.1% was classified as a highly expanded clone. Shannon entropy served as the measure of repertoire diversity, while the Gini coefficient captured V-J evenness. A clonotype was considered public if more than one individual shared it. The public reads were quality trimmed at Q25 with fastp and then assembled into clones with MiXCR by TCRdb, keeping productive beta chains. Each entry merges the rows of one CDR3 protein and shows their most common DNA and genes. TCRdb's processing, not the study's, gives the V and J calls here. The sample table holds 530,000 or so distinct CDR3 sequences, of which about 16% were seen once. The ten most abundant clones make up 12% of the sample.

The sample's time point, from its label and the paper: newly diagnosed GD, antithyroid drugs for less than 3 months. RNA was extracted from PBMCs in TRIzol for both TCR sequencing and RNA sequencing. Graves' disease was diagnosed according to American Thyroid Association guidelines. Patients for the study were recruited at an endocrinology department in Xi'an, China. From each patient, nine milliliters of peripheral blood was collected into an EDTA anticoagulant tube. PBMCs were isolated by Ficoll Paque Plus density gradient separation without further T cell sorting. RNA quality was checked with an Agilent 2100 Bioanalyzer and agarose gel, and concentration with a NanoDrop 2000. With respect to this clonotype: Which antigen it targets is not known. No base quality values were provided; no much bigger clone lies one nucleotide off.

These data were also filed under a second study, of T cells in Graves' hyperthyroidism and ophthalmopathy. The second study, in turn, reports: Graves' hyperthyroidism was defined as stable when no progression to ophthalmopathy occurred over 18 months of follow-up. Hyperthyroidism patients were newly diagnosed, with disease duration under 2 months, and aged 18 to 65 years. The study excluded patients with uncontrolled infections, other autoimmune diseases, pregnancy or lactation. Diagnoses were based on clinical symptoms, serum thyroxine and TRAb, thyroid ultrasound and orbital computed tomography. For the first round of RT-PCR on the TCR CDR3, the HTBI primer set was used together with the Qiagen OneStep RT-PCR kit. Blood samples also contained most of the expanded thyroid clonotypes (frequency above 0.001), which suggests that blood repertoires may reflect thyroid immune responses. Ophthalmopathy was separated from stable hyperthyroidism by a 13 V-J signature model, with approximately 85% sensitivity and 81% to 82% specificity obtained in cross-validation and 80%/75% obtained in testing. In validation, progression to ophthalmopathy was predicted by the model with 70.59% sensitivity and 72.22% specificity, a median of roughly 6.4 months before onset. To identify TCR V-J signatures that set the groups apart, the researchers used a discovery cohort of about a hundred patients, made up of around 42 with Graves' ophthalmopathy and some 58 with stable Graves' hyperthyroidism. An independent validation cohort of some 18 hyperthyroidism patients and more than 15 patients who later progressed to ophthalmopathy tested prospective prediction of ophthalmopathy. The roughly 90 discovery patients were divided at random into training and test sets in a 7:3 ratio. In six Graves' hyperthyroidism patients, the study also compared T-cell repertoires from thyroid tissue with T-cell repertoires from blood. After sampling, hyperthyroidism patients received methimazole starting at 30 mg daily, and ophthalmopathy patients received high-dose intravenous methylprednisolone. The libraries were constructed in a second round of multiplex PCR and then size-selected and purified. Paired-end sequencing of the libraries was performed with 100 bp reads on an Illumina HiSeq2000. SOAPnuke was used to process the raw data, removing reads that contained adapters or uncalled bases, had a mean Phred below 15, or lacked an exact match to the constant primer or identifier. COPE v1.2.5 was used to merge the high-quality paired reads, and each unique nucleotide sequence was defined as a clonotype. MiTCR v1.1 was used to align the clonotypes against IMGT TRBV, TRBD and TRBJ reference segments. Analysis was restricted to V-J combinations with a frequency above 0.0001, which covered roughly 99% of repertoires. A TCS score was defined as the ratio between F50 (clonal expansion) and ExV (chaos), using BLOSUM62-based TCRdist between CDR3 peptides within each V-J. Welch's t-statistics and random forest reduced around 550 V-J features to around 14, which were used in a naive Bayes classifier (R e1071). Sample size was not statistically predetermined, and investigators were not blinded to group allocation. The paper describes TCR Vbeta CDR3 sequencing of some 130 peripheral blood samples, made up of roughly 45 ophthalmopathy patients, 70 to 75 hyperthyroidism patients and approximately 17 progressor patients.

Sequencing was performed on peripheral blood mononuclear cells (PBMCs), taken at new diagnosis, from a patient treated with antithyroid drugs. This clonotype originated in a man between 18 and 29 years old with Graves disease. Donor details come from another sample of the same person, matched by shared clones.

The DNA sequence reads TGCAGTGCTAGGTTCAGCGGGAGCTCCTACAATGAGCAGTTCTTC. It specifies CSARFSGSSYNEQFF. This chain joins TRBV20-1 to TRBJ2-1, with TRBD2 identical over 8 junction bases. V trim: 3 bases; J trim: 0 bases; unmatched bases: 4. Including cysteine and phenylalanine, the CDR3 has 15 amino acids. Of the read, only the CDR3 DNA is kept; its 45 bases are in frame from base 1. CDR1 DFQATT and CDR2 SNEGSKA were looked up in the germline V gene (reference sequence).